The next 13 T cell receptor beta chains were all read from a single sample in a study of CD4 and CD8 cells across lung adenocarcinoma regions. MiXCR, run by TCRdb on the PCR reads, gives a single entry per CDR3 protein. The profile covers 13,000 or so distinct CDR3 sequences, with approximately 56% appearing a single time and 35% to 40% taken by the ten largest. Sample: CD8+ T cells from the margin of a lung tumor. The source of these receptors is a female donor with lung adenocarcinoma. The CD4 and CD8 labels of this study may be unreliable.

The chain has TRBV4-1 and TRBJ2-1; D not resolved. The V gene lost 0 bases and the J gene lost 10 bases, with 19 bases spanning the gap. The CDR3 covers 16 residues. From germline, CDR1 is MGHRA and CDR2 YSYEKL. The CDR3 coding sequence is TGCGCCAGCAGCCAAGAGGGCGCAGGACCCCTCTACGAGCAGTTCTTC. As protein: CASSQEGAGPLYEQFF.

V and J are TRBV6-1 and TRBJ2-2, with 7 bases lining up with TRBD2. V was pared by 7 bases and J by 2 bases, with 4 bases of the junction left unmatched. The CDR3 totals 14 residues. Germline-derived CDR1 and CDR2 are MNHNS and SASEGT. The CDR3 here is CASTERGNTGELFF. The CDR3 coding sequence is TGTGCCAGCACGGAGCGGGGTAACACCGGGGAGCTGTTTTTT.

Details on this clonotype: One end of the junction does not line up with germline, which may come from a read error. The CDR3, as DNA: TGTGCCAGCAGCCCGACTCCCGGGGGAGCGGGGGGCCGGGGCCCAGATACGCAGTATTTC. This sequence encodes CASSPTPGGAGGRGPDTQYF. V gene TRBV4-2 combines with J gene TRBJ2-3, with 9 bases identical to TRBD2. CDR1 LGHNA and CDR2 YNFKEQ come from the germline V gene. The CDR3 sequence is 20 residues long.

The chain joins TRBV6-1 to TRBJ1-4; 7 nucleotides align to TRBD1. Germline V lookup: CDR1 MNHNS, CDR2 SASEGT. This CDR3 region has 14 residues. V shed 7 bases, J shed 6 bases, and the junction held 8 bases outside the gene matches. CDR3 residues: CASTGNTGDEKLFF. DNA of the CDR3: TGTGCCAGCACTGGCAACACAGGGGATGAAAAACTGTTTTTT.

The CDR3 is CASSYDRAGNTIYF. For the CDR3, the DNA is TGTGCCAGCAGTTACGACAGGGCTGGAAACACCATATATTTT. The V call is TRBV6-5, the J call TRBJ1-3; 7 bases map to TRBD1. CDR3 length equals 14 residues. Germline CDR1 and CDR2: MNHEY and SVGAGI. V dropped 2 bases and J dropped 2; count of bases not matched to a gene: 0.

Only one count was recorded for this clonotype. V and J are TRBV10-1 and TRBJ2-4; TRBD2 might be the D (6 bases). Germline V gives CDR1 WNHNN, CDR2 SYGVQD (reference sequence). The CDR3 length is 14 residues. Between the trimmed V and J ends, which lost 2 bases and 12 bases, there was a span of 17 bases. The CDR3 loop reads CASSEMRGEGSQYF. CDR3 DNA: TGCGCCAGCAGTGAGATGCGGGGCGAAGGGTCTCAGTACTTC.

The sample holds one count of this clonotype. One end of the junction is discordant with germline, which a read error may explain. V is TRBV10-2 and J is TRBJ2-3; 7 bases line up with TRBD1. CDR1 and CDR2 (germline): WSHSY, SAAADI. This CDR3 contains 15 residues. This CDR3 is CASREGAWGKNTQYF. The DNA of the CDR3 is TGCGCCAGCAGAGAGGGGGCGTGGGGCAAAAACACGCAGTACTTT.

V and J are TRBV7-2 and TRBJ2-4, with unresolved D. The germline V gene has CDR1 SGHTA and CDR2 FQGNSA. The CDR3 consists of 12 residues. Trimming removed 1 base at V and 9 bases at J, with 7 bases between. The CDR3 is CASSLGVGIQYF. The CDR3 DNA is TGTGCCAGCAGCTTAGGGGTCGGCATTCAGTACTTC. Filled out from reference TRBV7-2 and TRBJ2-4, the complete variable domain reads GAGVSQSPSNKVTEKGKDVELRCDPISGHTALYWYRQSLGQGLEFLIYFQGNSAPDKSGLPSDRFSAERTGGSVSTLTIQRTQQEDSAVYLCASSLGVGIQYFGAGTRLSVL.

The chain combines TRBV6-4 with TRBJ2-3; 10 bases match TRBD2. The trim removed 5 bases at V and 1 base at J, leaving 15 bases unmatched. This CDR3 has 19 amino acids. Germline V gives CDR1 MRHNA, CDR2 SNTAGT. The CDR3 DNA sequence: TGTGCCAGCAGTCTCACGGCGGCTAGCGGGGGATCGGGCACAGATACGCAGTATTTT. Its translation: CASSLTAASGGSGTDTQYF.

The chain couples TRBV6-1 to TRBJ2-3; 8 nucleotides line up with TRBD1. With 9 bases clipped from V and 3 bases from J, the junction kept 5 bases outside the gene matches. Per germline, CDR1 MNHNS and CDR2 SASEGT. The CDR3 is 13 residues long. The CDR3 region is CARGQDGTDTQYF. The CDR3 DNA reads as TGTGCCAGGGGACAGGATGGGACAGATACGCAGTATTTT.

This clonotype was recorded a few times. V gene TRBV6-1 combines with J gene TRBJ2-4, with D perhaps TRBD1 or TRBD2 (5 bases each). V lost 4 bases, J lost 13 bases, and 26 bases lay in between. From germline, CDR1 is MNHNS and CDR2 SASEGT. CDR3 length equals 16 residues. CDR3 in DNA: TGTGCCAGCAGTGCTACGGGGCAGCGAGCCAAAGACACGCAGTACTTC. This sequence encodes CASSATGQRAKDTQYF.

The CDR3 here is CASSQDRPSGTDTQYF. DNA of the CDR3: TGTGCCAGCAGCCAAGATAGGCCTAGCGGAACAGATACGCAGTATTTT. The J gene is TRBJ2-3, the V gene TRBV4-2; 7 bases align to TRBD2. Germline trimming cut 0 bases from V and 3 bases from J; bases unmatched to any gene: 6. This CDR3 is built from 16 residues. CDR1 and CDR2 (germline): LGHNA, YNFKEQ.

This clonotype was found many times. This chain connects TRBV6-1 to TRBJ1-2, with 9 bases that match TRBD1. The CDR3 totals 13 residues. V trimming: 7 bases; J trimming: 7 bases; junction bases outside the gene matches: 7. Germline CDR1 and CDR2: MNHNS and SASEGT. CDR3 region: CASKRTGDSGYTF. The CDR3 DNA follows: TGTGCCAGCAAAAGGACAGGGGATAGTGGCTACACCTTC.